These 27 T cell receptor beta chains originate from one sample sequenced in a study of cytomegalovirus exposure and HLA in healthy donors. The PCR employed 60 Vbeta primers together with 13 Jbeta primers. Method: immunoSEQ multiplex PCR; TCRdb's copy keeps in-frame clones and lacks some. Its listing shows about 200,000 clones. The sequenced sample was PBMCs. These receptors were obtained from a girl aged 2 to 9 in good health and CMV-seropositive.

The CDR3 DNA is TGTGCCAGCAGTTTTTTGAGTGAAAAACTGTTTTTT. Its translation is CASSFLSEKLFF. This chain links TRBV28 with TRBJ1-4; no firm D call. With 3 bases removed from V and 7 bases from J, the gap between germline ends came to 6 bases. CDR3 size: 12 residues. CDR1 is MDHEN and CDR2 is SYDVKM in the germline V gene.

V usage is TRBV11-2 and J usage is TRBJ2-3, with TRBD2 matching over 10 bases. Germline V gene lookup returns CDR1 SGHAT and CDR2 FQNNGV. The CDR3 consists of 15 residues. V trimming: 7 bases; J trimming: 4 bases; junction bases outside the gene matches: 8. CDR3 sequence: CASTQLAGLSDTQYF. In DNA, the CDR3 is TGTGCCAGCACCCAACTAGCGGGATTATCAGATACGCAGTATTTT. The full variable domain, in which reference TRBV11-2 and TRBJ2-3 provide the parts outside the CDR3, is EAGVAQSPRYKIIEKRQSVAFWCNPISGHATLYWYQQILGQGPKLLIQFQNNGVVDDSQLPKDRFSAERLKGVDSTLKIQPAKLEDSAVYLCASTQLAGLSDTQYFGPGTRLTVL.

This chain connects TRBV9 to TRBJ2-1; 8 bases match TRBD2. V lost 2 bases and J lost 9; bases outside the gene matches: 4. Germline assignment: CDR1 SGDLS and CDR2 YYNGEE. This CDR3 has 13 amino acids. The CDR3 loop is CASSVAGLAEQFF. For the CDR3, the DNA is TGTGCCAGCAGCGTCGCCGGACTAGCTGAGCAGTTCTTC.

CDR3 loop: CASSIQGTGEYEQYF. CDR3 sequence (DNA): TGTGCCAGTAGTATTCAAGGGACAGGGGAATACGAGCAGTACTTC. V usage is TRBV19 and J usage is TRBJ2-7; 10 nucleotides line up with TRBD1. The CDR3 is 15 amino acids. Germline CDR1 reads LNHDA; CDR2 reads SQIVND (reference sequence). J was trimmed by 4 bases and V by 3 bases; bases with no gene match: 6.

For the CDR3, the DNA is TGTGCCAGCAGCTTATGGGGGAGGGCCACAGATACGCAGTATTTT. Protein: CASSLWGRATDTQYF. The V call is TRBV7-2, the J call TRBJ2-3; TRBD2 matches 7 bases. V trimming: 2 bases; J trimming: 2 bases; junction bases outside the gene matches: 4. The CDR3 contains 15 residues. Germline CDR1 SGHTA, CDR2 FQGNSA.

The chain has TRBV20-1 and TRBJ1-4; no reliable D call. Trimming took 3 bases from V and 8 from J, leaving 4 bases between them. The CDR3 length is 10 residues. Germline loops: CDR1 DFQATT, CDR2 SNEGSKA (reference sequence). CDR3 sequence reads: CSASPEKLFF. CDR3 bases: TGCAGTGCTAGCCCGGAAAAACTGTTTTTT.

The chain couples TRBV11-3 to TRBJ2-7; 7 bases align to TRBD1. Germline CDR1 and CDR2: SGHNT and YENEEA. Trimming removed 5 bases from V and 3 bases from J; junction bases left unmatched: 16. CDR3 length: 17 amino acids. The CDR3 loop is CASSPPTGTVGFYEQYF. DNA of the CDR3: TGTGCCAGCAGCCCCCCAACAGGGACAGTTGGATTCTACGAGCAGTACTTC.

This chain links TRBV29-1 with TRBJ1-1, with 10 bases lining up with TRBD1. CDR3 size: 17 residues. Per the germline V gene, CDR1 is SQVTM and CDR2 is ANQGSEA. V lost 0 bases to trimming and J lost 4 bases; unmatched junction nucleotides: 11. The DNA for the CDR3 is TGCAGCGTTGAAGACCGGGACAGGGGTCGGTCGGGCACTGAAGCTTTCTTT. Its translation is CSVEDRDRGRSGTEAFF.

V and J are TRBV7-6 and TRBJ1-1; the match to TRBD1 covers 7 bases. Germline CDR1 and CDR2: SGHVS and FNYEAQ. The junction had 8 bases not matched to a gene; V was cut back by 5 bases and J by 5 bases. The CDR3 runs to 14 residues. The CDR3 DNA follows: TGTGCCAGCAGCCGCGACAGGGCTAGGACTGAAGCTTTCTTT. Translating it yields CASSRDRARTEAFF.

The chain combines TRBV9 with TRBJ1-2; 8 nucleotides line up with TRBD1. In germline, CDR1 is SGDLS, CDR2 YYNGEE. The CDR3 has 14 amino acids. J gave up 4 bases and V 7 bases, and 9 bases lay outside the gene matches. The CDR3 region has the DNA TGTGCCAGCGCCCCGCCAGGGGGCGTCTATGGCTACACCTTC. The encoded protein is CASAPPGGVYGYTF. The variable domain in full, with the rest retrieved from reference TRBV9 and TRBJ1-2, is DSGVTQTPKHLITATGQRVTLRCSPRSGDLSVYWYQQSLDQGLQFLIQYYNGEERAKGNILERFSAQQFPDLHSELNLSSLELGDSALYFCASAPPGGVYGYTFGSGTRLTVV.

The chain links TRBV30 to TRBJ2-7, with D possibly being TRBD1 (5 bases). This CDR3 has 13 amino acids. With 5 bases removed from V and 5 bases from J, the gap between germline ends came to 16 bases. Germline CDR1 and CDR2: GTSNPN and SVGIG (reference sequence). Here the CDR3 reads CAWRTQGGDEQYF. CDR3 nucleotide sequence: TGTGCCTGGCGGACCCAGGGTGGCGACGAGCAGTACTTC. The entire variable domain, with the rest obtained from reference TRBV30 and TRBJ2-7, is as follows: SQTIHQWPATLVQPVGSPLSLECTVEGTSNPNLYWYRQAAGRGLQLLFYSVGIGQISSEVPQNLSASRPQDRQFILSSKKLLLSDSGFYLCAWRTQGGDEQYFGPGTRLTVT.

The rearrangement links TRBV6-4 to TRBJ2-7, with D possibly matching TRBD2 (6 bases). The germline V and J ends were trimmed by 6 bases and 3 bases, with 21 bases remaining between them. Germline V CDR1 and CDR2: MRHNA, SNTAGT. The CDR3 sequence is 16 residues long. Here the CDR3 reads CASSLGRSWGLYEQYF. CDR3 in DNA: TGTGCCAGCAGCCTGGGAAGGTCCTGGGGACTCTACGAGCAGTACTTC.

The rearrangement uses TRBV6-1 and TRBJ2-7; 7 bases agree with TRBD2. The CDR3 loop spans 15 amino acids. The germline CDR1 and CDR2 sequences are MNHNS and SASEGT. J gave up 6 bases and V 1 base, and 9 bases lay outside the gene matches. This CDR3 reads CASSEGLWPGGEQYF. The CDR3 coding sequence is TGTGCCAGCAGTGAAGGTTTGTGGCCGGGGGGCGAGCAGTACTTC.

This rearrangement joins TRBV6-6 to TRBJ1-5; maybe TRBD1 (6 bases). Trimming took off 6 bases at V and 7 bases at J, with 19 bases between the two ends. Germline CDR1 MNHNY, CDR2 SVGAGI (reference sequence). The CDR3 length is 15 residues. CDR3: CASRSQGSLLQPQHF. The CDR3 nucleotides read TGTGCCAGCAGGTCTCAGGGGAGTCTGTTACAGCCCCAGCATTTT.

The DNA of the CDR3 is TGTGCCAGCAGCGTAGGAGCGGGAGTAGATACGCAGTATTTT. Its translation is CASSVGAGVDTQYF. The V and J genes are TRBV9 and TRBJ2-3, with TRBD2 matching over 8 bases. This CDR3 comprises 14 residues. CDR1 is SGDLS, CDR2 YYNGEE, per germline. Unmatched junction bases numbered 2, after V lost 0 bases and J lost 5 bases.

CDR3 sequence: CASREGVGSYEQYF. The CDR3 DNA sequence: TGTGCCAGCAGGGAGGGAGTTGGTTCCTACGAGCAGTACTTC. The chain links TRBV6-5 to TRBJ2-7, with D perhaps TRBD2 (6 bases). Germline V CDR1 and CDR2: MNHEY, SVGAGI. Trimming left V 6 bases short and J 1 base short, with 13 bases between. The CDR3 has 14 residues.

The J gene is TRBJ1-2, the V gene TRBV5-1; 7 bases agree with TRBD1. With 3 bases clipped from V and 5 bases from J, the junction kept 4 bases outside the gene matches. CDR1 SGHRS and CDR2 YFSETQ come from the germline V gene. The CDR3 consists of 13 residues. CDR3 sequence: CASSWDRSYGYTF. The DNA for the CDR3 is TGCGCCAGCAGCTGGGACAGAAGTTATGGCTACACCTTC.

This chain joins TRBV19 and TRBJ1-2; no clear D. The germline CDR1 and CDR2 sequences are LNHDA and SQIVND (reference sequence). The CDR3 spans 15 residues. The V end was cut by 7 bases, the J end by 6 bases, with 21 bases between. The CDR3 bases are TGTGCCAGTACCCCACAGTTAACGGGATTTCATGGCTACACCTTC. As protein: CASTPQLTGFHGYTF.

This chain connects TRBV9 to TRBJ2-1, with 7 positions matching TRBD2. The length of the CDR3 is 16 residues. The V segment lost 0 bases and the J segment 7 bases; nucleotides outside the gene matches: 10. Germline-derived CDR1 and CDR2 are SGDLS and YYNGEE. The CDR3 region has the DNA TGTGCCAGCAGCGTAGGGGGTCGCGGGAGAGGGAATGAGCAGTTCTTC. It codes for CASSVGGRGRGNEQFF.

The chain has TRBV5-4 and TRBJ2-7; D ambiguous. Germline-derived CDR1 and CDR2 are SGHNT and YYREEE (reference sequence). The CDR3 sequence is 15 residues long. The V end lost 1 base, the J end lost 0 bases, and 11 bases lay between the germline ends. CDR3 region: CASSLPPPSSYEQYF. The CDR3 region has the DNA TGTGCCAGCAGCTTGCCCCCGCCGAGCTCCTACGAGCAGTACTTC.

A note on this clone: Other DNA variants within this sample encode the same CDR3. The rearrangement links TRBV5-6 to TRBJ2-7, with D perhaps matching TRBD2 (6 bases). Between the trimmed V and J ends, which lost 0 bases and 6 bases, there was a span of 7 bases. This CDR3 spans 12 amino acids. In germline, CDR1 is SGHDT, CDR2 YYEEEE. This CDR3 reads CASSLGSGEQYF. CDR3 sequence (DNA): TGTGCCAGCAGCTTGGGTAGCGGCGAGCAGTACTTC.

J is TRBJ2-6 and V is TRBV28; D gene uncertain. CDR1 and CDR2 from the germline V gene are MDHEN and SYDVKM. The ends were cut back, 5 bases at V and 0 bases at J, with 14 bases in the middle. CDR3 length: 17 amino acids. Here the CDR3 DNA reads TGTGCCAGCAGTGCTCCCGGGTCCTTCTCTGGGGCCAACGTCCTGACTTTC. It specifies CASSAPGSFSGANVLTF.

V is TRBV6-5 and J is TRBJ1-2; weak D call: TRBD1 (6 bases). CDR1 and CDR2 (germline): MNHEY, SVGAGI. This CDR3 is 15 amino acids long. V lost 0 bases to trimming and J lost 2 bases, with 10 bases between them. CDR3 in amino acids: CASSYSDSQNYGYTF. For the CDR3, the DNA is TGTGCCAGCAGTTACTCGGACAGCCAGAACTATGGCTACACCTTC.

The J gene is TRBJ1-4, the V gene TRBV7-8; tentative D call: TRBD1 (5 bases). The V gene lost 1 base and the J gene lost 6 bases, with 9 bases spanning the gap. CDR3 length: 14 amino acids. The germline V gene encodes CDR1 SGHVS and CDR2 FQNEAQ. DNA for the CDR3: TGTGCCAGCAGCTTAGAGGGGTTGGATGAAAAACTGTTTTTT. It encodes CASSLEGLDEKLFF.

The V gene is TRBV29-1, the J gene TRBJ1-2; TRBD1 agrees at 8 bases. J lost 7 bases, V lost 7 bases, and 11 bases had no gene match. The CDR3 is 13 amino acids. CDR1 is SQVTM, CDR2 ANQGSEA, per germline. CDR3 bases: TGCAGCGCCTGGCAGGACAGGGCTGGTGGCTACACCTTC. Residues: CSAWQDRAGGYTF.

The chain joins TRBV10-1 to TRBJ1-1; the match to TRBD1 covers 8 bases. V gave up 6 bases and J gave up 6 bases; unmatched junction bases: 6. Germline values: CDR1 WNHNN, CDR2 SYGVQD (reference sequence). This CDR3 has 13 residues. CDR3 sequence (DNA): TGCGCCAGCAGCGACAGGGGTGTCGCTGAAGCTTTCTTT. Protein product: CASSDRGVAEAFF.

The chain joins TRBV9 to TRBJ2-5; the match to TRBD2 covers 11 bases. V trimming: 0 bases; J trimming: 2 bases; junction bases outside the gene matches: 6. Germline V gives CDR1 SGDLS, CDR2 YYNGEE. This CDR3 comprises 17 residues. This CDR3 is CASSVGIGTSGQETQYF. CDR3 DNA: TGTGCCAGCAGCGTAGGGATCGGGACTAGCGGACAAGAGACCCAGTACTTC. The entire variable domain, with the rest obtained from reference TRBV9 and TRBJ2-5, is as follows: DSGVTQTPKHLITATGQRVTLRCSPRSGDLSVYWYQQSLDQGLQFLIQYYNGEERAKGNILERFSAQQFPDLHSELNLSSLELGDSALYFCASSVGIGTSGQETQYFGPGTRLLVL.